The 14 T cell receptor beta chains reported below all come from one sample, sequenced in a study of blood T cells in healthy people across ages. Alongside a J-beta primer mix, a sample-barcoded 5' primer served in a second PCR lasting roughly 6 to 12 cycles. TCRdb re-called the 5' RACE reads with MiXCR, one entry per CDR3 protein. The sample consists of about 540,000 distinct CDR3 sequences, around 24% of them appearing once. These sequences were also reported in another study, on T cells of mothers and their children.

Sample: blood. These receptors were taken from a boy younger than 18 in good health.

This clonotype was observed a handful of times. Here the CDR3 DNA reads TGTGCCAGCAGCTTAAGGGATCGGCGGGTTGGGTTGTACGAGCAGTACTTC. Its protein product is CASSLRDRRVGLYEQYF. V and J are TRBV7-2 and TRBJ2-7; possibly TRBD2 for D (5 bases). This CDR3 contains 17 residues. Trimming shortened V by 2 bases and J by 4 bases, and 21 bases separated the two germline ends. The germline V gene has CDR1 SGHTA and CDR2 FQGNSA.

This clonotype was seen only once. This chain uses TRBV7-3 with TRBJ2-7, with D perhaps TRBD2 (6 bases). This CDR3 contains 13 residues. V was shortened by 1 base and J by 5 bases, with 9 bases between the two germline ends. Germline loops: CDR1 SGHTA, CDR2 FQGTGA. In DNA, the CDR3 is TGTGCCAGCAGCTTAAATAGCGGTGACGAGCAGTACTTC. Amino acids: CASSLNSGDEQYF. Full variable domain (outside the CDR3, taken from reference TRBV7-3 and TRBJ2-7): GAGVSQTPSNKVTEKGKYVELRCDPISGHTALYWYRQSLGQGPEFLIYFQGTGAADDSGLPNDRFFAVRPEGSVSTLKIQRTERGDSAVYLCASSLNSGDEQYFGPGTRLTVT.

This clonotype was seen more than once but under ten times. This chain links TRBV15 with TRBJ2-7; 16 nucleotides match TRBD2. Germline V CDR1 and CDR2: LNHNV, YYDKDF (reference sequence). This CDR3 contains 15 residues. J gave up 3 bases and V 11 bases, and 7 bases lay outside the gene matches. The CDR3 region has the DNA TGTGCCGTTCGGGGGACTAGCGGGGGGGTCTACGAGCAGTACTTC. Translating gives CAVRGTSGGVYEQYF.

This chain connects TRBV5-6 to TRBJ2-7; D is possibly TRBD1 (5 bases). V dropped 4 bases and J dropped 3 bases, with 11 bases sitting between them. Germline V CDR1 and CDR2: SGHDT, YYEEEE. The CDR3 length is 13 residues. The chain's CDR3 is CASSEQVNYEQYF. The DNA for the CDR3 is TGTGCCAGCAGCGAACAGGTGAACTACGAGCAGTACTTC. Combining the CDR3 with reference TRBV5-6 and TRBJ2-7 gives the whole variable domain DAGVTQSPTHLIKTRGQQVTLRCSPKSGHDTVSWYQQALGQGPQFIFQYYEEEERQRGNFPDRFSGHQFPNYSSELNVNALLLGDSALYLCASSEQVNYEQYFGPGTRLTVT.

This clonotype was found a few times. Mismatch with germline at one junction end may stem from a read error. The chain carries TRBV29-1 and TRBJ2-7; D is perhaps TRBD1 or TRBD2 (5 bases each). This CDR3 has 13 amino acids. Germline lookup yields CDR1 SQVTM and CDR2 ANQGSEA. CDR3 amino acids: CSVDGDGAYEQYF. The CDR3 bases are TGCAGCGTTGACGGGGACGGAGCCTACGAGCAGTATTTC.

V gene TRBV4-3 combines with J gene TRBJ2-5, with 8 bases fitting TRBD2. J was trimmed by 5 bases and V by 1 base; bases with no gene match: 6. This CDR3 contains 15 residues. Germline loops: CDR1 LGHNA, CDR2 YSLEER. Here the CDR3 reads CASSQGAGVRETQYF. The CDR3 DNA follows: TGCGCCAGCAGCCAAGGAGCGGGAGTGCGCGAGACCCAGTACTTC.

This rearrangement joins TRBV20-1 to TRBJ2-7; D gene ambiguous. Deletions cut 4 bases from V and 2 bases from J, with 12 bases between. The germline V gene encodes CDR1 DFQATT and CDR2 SNEGSKA (reference sequence). The CDR3 is 13 residues long. CDR3 protein: CSANFPLTYEQYF. The CDR3 DNA sequence: TGCAGTGCTAATTTTCCGCTAACCTACGAGCAGTACTTC.

The chain is built from TRBV30 and TRBJ2-3; D uncertain. V was clipped by 0 bases and J by 1 base, with 8 bases between them. Looked up from germline, CDR1 is GTSNPN and CDR2 is SVGIG (reference sequence). The CDR3 extends over 14 amino acids. CDR3 amino acids: CAWSVPEGTDTQYF. CDR3 bases: TGTGCCTGGAGTGTACCAGAGGGCACAGATACGCAGTATTTT.

The J gene is TRBJ2-7, the V gene TRBV10-3, with unresolved D. Trimming took 2 bases from V and 0 from J, leaving 11 bases between them. This CDR3 has 15 amino acids. CDR1 and CDR2 (germline): ENHRY, SYGVKD. CDR3: CAISEQADTSYEQYF. CDR3 in DNA: TGTGCCATCAGTGAGCAGGCAGATACCTCCTACGAGCAGTACTTC.

The V gene is TRBV7-2, the J gene TRBJ1-1; D ambiguous. With 5 bases removed from V and 3 bases from J, the gap between germline ends came to 10 bases. The CDR3 extends over 13 amino acids. Germline V gives CDR1 SGHTA, CDR2 FQGNSA. CDR3 bases: TGTGCCAGCAGCCATCTAAGGGACACTGAAGCTTTCTTT. Its translation is CASSHLRDTEAFF.

This clonotype turned up a few times. The gene calls are TRBV7-2 and TRBJ2-1; 7 bases align to TRBD2. The CDR3 contains 16 residues. The trim removed 1 base at V and 1 base at J, leaving 4 bases unmatched. Germline CDR1 SGHTA, CDR2 FQGNSA. CDR3 in DNA: TGTGCCAGCAGCTTAGGGGGGGGAGAGTCCTACAATGAGCAGTTCTTC. Translation gives CASSLGGGESYNEQFF.

This clonotype was seen more than once but under ten times. One end of the junction varies from germline; a read error may be responsible. The chain couples TRBV9 to TRBJ2-5, with D possibly TRBD2 on 6 matching bases. The CDR3 loop spans 15 amino acids. Per the germline V gene, CDR1 is SGDLS and CDR2 is YYNGEE. The CDR3 DNA reads TGTGCCAGTCAAAAGAAGCGGGCCAACCAAGGGACCCAGTACTTC. This sequence encodes CASQKKRANQGTQYF.

As DNA, the CDR3 is TGTGCCAGCAGTGGCGGACAGGTACGCTACGAGCAGTACTTC. This encodes CASSGGQVRYEQYF. V gene TRBV5-5 combines with J gene TRBJ2-7; TRBD1 matches at 7 bases. J was trimmed by 3 bases and V by 5 bases; bases with no gene match: 8. The CDR3 runs 14 residues. The germline gives CDR1 SGHKS, CDR2 YYEKEE (reference sequence).

Details on this clonotype: A read error may explain this, as a much larger clone is one base away. V is TRBV7-9 and J is TRBJ2-1; TRBD1 matches 9 bases. CDR1 is SEHNR, CDR2 FQNEAQ, per germline (reference sequence). This CDR3 is 13 amino acids long. The DNA for the CDR3 is TGTGCCAGCAGCTCGCGGGACAGGGCCGAGCAGAACTTC. Its protein product is CASSSRDRAEQNF. The full variable domain, rest sourced from reference TRBV7-9 and TRBJ2-1, is DTGVSQNPRHKITKRGQNVTFRCDPISEHNRLYWYRQTLGQGPEFLTYFQNEAQLEKSRLLSDRFSAERPKGSFSTLEIQRTEQGDSAMYLCASSSRDRAEQNFGPGTRLTVL.